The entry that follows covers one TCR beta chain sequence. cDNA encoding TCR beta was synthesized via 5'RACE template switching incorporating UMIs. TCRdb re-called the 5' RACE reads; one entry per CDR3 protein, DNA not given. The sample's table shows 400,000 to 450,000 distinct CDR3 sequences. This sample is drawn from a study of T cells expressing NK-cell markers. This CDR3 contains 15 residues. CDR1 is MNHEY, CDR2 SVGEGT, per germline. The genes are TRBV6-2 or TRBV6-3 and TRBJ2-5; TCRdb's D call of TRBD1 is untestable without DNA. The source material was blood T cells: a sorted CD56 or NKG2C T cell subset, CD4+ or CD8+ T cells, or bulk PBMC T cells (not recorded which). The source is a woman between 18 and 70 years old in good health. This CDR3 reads CASSYRQGASETQYF.